These 16 T cell receptor beta chains were sequenced from one sample in a study of blood T cell repertoires in COVID-19. The data were produced by immunoSEQ multiplex PCR, yet TCRdb's version contains in-frame clones alone and is incomplete. The sample gives more than 250,000 clones, about nine tenths of which show up once; 1% is in the top ten. Sample: peripheral blood. Receptors were obtained from a man between 50 and 59 years old with active or convalescent COVID-19.

This chain links TRBV28 with TRBJ1-5, with 7 positions matching TRBD1. The CDR3 has 13 residues. The germline V gene encodes CDR1 MDHEN and CDR2 SYDVKM. J lost 7 bases, V lost 2 bases, and 2 bases had no gene match. CDR3 nucleotides: TGTGCCAGCAGTTTAAACAGGGGACAGCCCCAGCATTTT. Translating gives CASSLNRGQPQHF.

This CDR3 is CAAWTGGGYGYTF. CDR3 in DNA: TGTGCTGCTTGGACAGGGGGTGGCTATGGCTACACCTTC. The chain recombines TRBV30 with TRBJ1-2, with 10 bases that match TRBD1. The CDR3 runs to 13 residues. Germline-derived CDR1 and CDR2 are GTSNPN and SVGIG (reference sequence).

A single count supports this clone. The chain recombines TRBV6-5 with TRBJ2-7, with 7 nucleotides matching TRBD2. After removal of 0 bases from V and 7 bases from J, the junction contained 12 bases not matched to a gene. The CDR3 length is 16 residues. The germline gives CDR1 MNHEY, CDR2 SVGAGI. The CDR3 nucleotides read TGTGCCAGCAGTTACTCGATTGGTACGAGGGAGGGGGAGCAGTACTTC. Amino acid sequence: CASSYSIGTREGEQYF.

This sequence joins TRBV19 and TRBJ1-4, with D perhaps TRBD1 (5 bases). The ends were cut back, 6 bases at V and 3 bases at J, with 17 bases in the middle. The CDR3 runs 16 residues. In germline, CDR1 is LNHDA, CDR2 SQIVND (reference sequence). The chain's CDR3 is CASRDSTLLPNEKLFF. In nucleotides, the CDR3 is TGTGCCAGTAGAGACAGCACCCTCCTTCCTAATGAAAAACTGTTTTTT.

The chain is built from TRBV27 and TRBJ1-1, with TRBD1 matching over 8 bases. This CDR3 is 17 amino acids long. Germline-derived CDR1 and CDR2 are MNHEY and SMNVEV (reference sequence). V was clipped by 6 bases and J by 3 bases; unmatched bases: 15. The CDR3 protein is CASSRTGPTPGDTEAFF. CDR3 bases: TGTGCCAGCAGCCGGACAGGGCCAACCCCAGGGGACACTGAAGCTTTCTTT.

The rearrangement joins TRBV9 to TRBJ2-2, with a tentative D call TRBD2 (5 bases). The CDR3 sequence is 14 residues long. The germline CDR1 and CDR2 sequences are SGDLS and YYNGEE. The V and J ends lost 4 bases and 2 bases respectively, with 9 bases between them. Here the CDR3 DNA reads TGTGCCAGCAGCCCGAGGACTAACACCGGGGAGCTGTTTTTT. Its translation is CASSPRTNTGELFF. The variable domain in full, with the rest retrieved from reference TRBV9 and TRBJ2-2, is DSGVTQTPKHLITATGQRVTLRCSPRSGDLSVYWYQQSLDQGLQFLIQYYNGEERAKGNILERFSAQQFPDLHSELNLSSLELGDSALYFCASSPRTNTGELFFGEGSRLTVL.

Only one count was recorded for this clone. This sequence joins TRBV28 and TRBJ1-6; 8 nucleotides align to TRBD1. CDR1 and CDR2 from the germline V gene are MDHEN and SYDVKM. V gave up 11 bases and J gave up 5 bases; unmatched junction bases: 5. This CDR3 spans 13 amino acids. CDR3 region: CAAQGANNSPLHF. In DNA, the CDR3 is TGTGCCGCCCAGGGGGCTAATAATTCACCCCTCCACTTT.

This rearrangement joins TRBV18 to TRBJ1-2; 8 nucleotides align to TRBD1. CDR1 is KGHSH and CDR2 is LQKENI in the germline V gene. Trimming at V came to 2 bases and at J to 8 bases, leaving 7 bases not matched to a gene. The CDR3 loop spans 14 amino acids. CDR3 loop: CASSPTYRGGGYTF. In nucleotides, the CDR3 is TGTGCCAGCTCACCAACATACAGGGGGGGAGGCTACACCTTC.

V and J are TRBV11-2 and TRBJ2-6; no clear D. The CDR3 runs 16 residues. The germline gives CDR1 SGHAT, CDR2 FQNNGV. V was cut by 2 bases and J by 1 base, with 9 bases left in between. CDR3 sequence reads: CASSLSPQSGANVLTF. The CDR3 DNA is TGTGCCAGCAGCTTATCCCCCCAATCTGGGGCCAACGTCCTGACTTTC.

The chain employs TRBV29-1 and TRBJ2-2, with D perhaps TRBD1 (6 bases). In germline, CDR1 is SQVTM, CDR2 ANQGSEA. CDR3 length equals 13 residues. The V and J ends lost 5 bases and 5 bases respectively, with 12 bases between them. The CDR3 DNA reads as TGCAGCGTTTGGGGAAGGGGGACCGGGGAGCTGTTTTTT. Translation gives CSVWGRGTGELFF.

The chain combines TRBV6-6 with TRBJ2-7; 11 bases match TRBD1. CDR3 length equals 15 residues. Per germline, CDR1 MNHNY and CDR2 SVGAGI (reference sequence). V lost 3 bases to trimming and J lost 7 bases; unmatched junction nucleotides: 8. The CDR3 region is CASSYSGQGAQEQYF. The DNA of the CDR3 is TGTGCCAGCAGTTATTCTGGACAGGGGGCACAAGAGCAGTACTTC.

The chain is built from TRBV27 and TRBJ2-5, with 8 bases identical to TRBD1. This CDR3 is 14 amino acids long. CDR1 MNHEY and CDR2 SMNVEV come from the germline V gene (reference sequence). Germline trimming cut 4 bases from V and 2 bases from J; bases unmatched to any gene: 3. CDR3 nucleotides: TGTGCCAGCAGTTCAAACAGGGGGCAAGAGACCCAGTACTTC. Encoded protein: CASSSNRGQETQYF.

This chain connects TRBV5-1 to TRBJ2-2, with a tentative D call TRBD1 (5 bases). Trimming took 5 bases from V and 3 from J, leaving 11 bases between them. This CDR3 has 14 residues. Germline CDR1 SGHRS, CDR2 YFSETQ. The CDR3 here is CASRYDSDTGELFF. Written as DNA, the CDR3 is TGCGCCAGCAGATATGACAGTGACACCGGGGAGCTGTTTTTT.

With regard to this clone: Other nucleotide sequences from this sample produce the same CDR3. This chain connects TRBV18 to TRBJ2-3; the D gene is possibly TRBD1 (6 bases). V was pared by 1 base and J by 2 bases, with 10 bases between. Per germline, CDR1 KGHSH and CDR2 LQKENI. The CDR3 consists of 15 residues. CDR3 coding DNA: TGTGCCAGCTCACCACGAGGGGGATCCACAGATACGCAGTATTTT. The encoded protein is CASSPRGGSTDTQYF.

The gene calls are TRBV6-5 and TRBJ1-3; D unresolved. Germline lookup yields CDR1 MNHEY and CDR2 SVGAGI. CDR3 length: 14 amino acids. Trimming shortened V by 8 bases and J by 0 bases, and 11 bases separated the two germline ends. CDR3 loop: CASRSGISGNTIYF. The CDR3 DNA is TGTGCCAGCCGGAGCGGGATCTCTGGAAACACCATATATTTT.

The chain links TRBV27 to TRBJ1-5; weak D call: TRBD1 (5 bases). In germline, CDR1 is MNHEY, CDR2 SMNVEV (reference sequence). The CDR3 is 14 amino acids. Deletions cut 2 bases from V and 4 bases from J, with 9 bases between. CDR3 in amino acids: CASSLVGPNQPQHF. The CDR3, as DNA: TGTGCCAGCAGTTTAGTGGGGCCAAATCAGCCCCAGCATTTT.